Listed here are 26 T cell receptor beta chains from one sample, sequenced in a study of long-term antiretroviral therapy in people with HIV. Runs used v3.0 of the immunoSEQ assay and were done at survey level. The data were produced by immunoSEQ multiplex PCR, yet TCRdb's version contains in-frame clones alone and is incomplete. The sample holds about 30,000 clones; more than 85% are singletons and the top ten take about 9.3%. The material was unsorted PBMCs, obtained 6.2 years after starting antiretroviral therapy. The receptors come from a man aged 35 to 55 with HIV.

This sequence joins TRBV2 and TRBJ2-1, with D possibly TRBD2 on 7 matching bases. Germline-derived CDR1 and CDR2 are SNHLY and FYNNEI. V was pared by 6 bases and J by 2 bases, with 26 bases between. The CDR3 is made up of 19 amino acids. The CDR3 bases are TGTGCCAGCAGGGCCCATCTCGGGGGGCCTGATGTCGCCTACAATGAGCAGTTCTTC. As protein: CASRAHLGGPDVAYNEQFF.

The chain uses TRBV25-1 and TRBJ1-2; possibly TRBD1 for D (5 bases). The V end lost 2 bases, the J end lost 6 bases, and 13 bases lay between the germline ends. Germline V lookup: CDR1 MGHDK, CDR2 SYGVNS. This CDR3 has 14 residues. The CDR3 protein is CASSEGASTHGYTF. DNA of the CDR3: TGTGCCAGCAGTGAAGGGGCCTCCACCCATGGCTACACCTTC.

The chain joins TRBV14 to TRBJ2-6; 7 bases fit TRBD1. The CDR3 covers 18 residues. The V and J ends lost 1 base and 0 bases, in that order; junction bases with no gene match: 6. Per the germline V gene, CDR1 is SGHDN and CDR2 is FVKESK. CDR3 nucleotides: TGTGCCAGCAGCCAAGCGCAGAGGACAGGCTCTGGGGCCAACGTCCTGACTTTC. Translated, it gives CASSQAQRTGSGANVLTF.

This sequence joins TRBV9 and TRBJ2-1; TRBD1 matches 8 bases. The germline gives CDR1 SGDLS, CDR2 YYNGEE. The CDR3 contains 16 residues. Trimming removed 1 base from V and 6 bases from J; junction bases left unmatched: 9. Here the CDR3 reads CASSVIPGQGINEQFF. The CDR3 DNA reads TGTGCCAGCAGCGTAATACCCGGACAGGGAATCAATGAGCAGTTCTTC.

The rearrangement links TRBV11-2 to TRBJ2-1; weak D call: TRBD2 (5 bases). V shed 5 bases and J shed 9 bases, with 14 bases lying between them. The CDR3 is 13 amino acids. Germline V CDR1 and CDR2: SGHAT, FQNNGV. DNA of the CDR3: TGTGCCAGCAGCGTATCCAGTGGGAGTGAGCAGTTCTTC. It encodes CASSVSSGSEQFF.

DNA for the CDR3: TGTGCCAGCAGTAAGCAGGGGGCAAAGCAGTACTTC. This gives the protein CASSKQGAKQYF. The V and J genes are TRBV28 and TRBJ2-7, with 8 bases matching TRBD1. Germline V gene sequence: CDR1 MDHEN, CDR2 SYDVKM. Unmatched junction bases numbered 5, after V lost 5 bases and J lost 8 bases. This CDR3 region has 12 residues.

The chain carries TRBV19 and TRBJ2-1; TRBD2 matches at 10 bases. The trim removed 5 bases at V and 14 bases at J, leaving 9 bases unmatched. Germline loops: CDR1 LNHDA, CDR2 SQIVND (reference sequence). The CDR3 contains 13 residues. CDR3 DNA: TGTGCCAGTAGTGAGCCAGCGGGGGGGCCTAAGTTCTTC. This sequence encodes CASSEPAGGPKFF.

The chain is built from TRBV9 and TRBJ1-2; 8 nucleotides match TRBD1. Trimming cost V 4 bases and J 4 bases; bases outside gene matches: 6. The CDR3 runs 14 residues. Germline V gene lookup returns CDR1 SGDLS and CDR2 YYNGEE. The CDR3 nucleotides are TGTGCCAGCAGCTCCGGGACAGGCGTCTATGGCTACACCTTC. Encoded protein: CASSSGTGVYGYTF.

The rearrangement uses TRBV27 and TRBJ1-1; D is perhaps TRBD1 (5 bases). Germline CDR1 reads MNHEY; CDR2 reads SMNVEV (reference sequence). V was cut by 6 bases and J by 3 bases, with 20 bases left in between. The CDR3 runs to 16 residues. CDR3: CASRRGPGVRDTEAFF. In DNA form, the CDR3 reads TGTGCCAGCAGACGAGGACCGGGGGTGCGGGACACTGAAGCTTTCTTT.

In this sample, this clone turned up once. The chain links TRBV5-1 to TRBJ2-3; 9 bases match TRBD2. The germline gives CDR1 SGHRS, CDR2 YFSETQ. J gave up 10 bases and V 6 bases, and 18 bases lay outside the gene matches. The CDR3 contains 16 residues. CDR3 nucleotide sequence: TGCGCCAGCATCCGACCAGGGGGAGCTAGCGGGACGGCGCAGTATTTT. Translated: CASIRPGGASGTAQYF.

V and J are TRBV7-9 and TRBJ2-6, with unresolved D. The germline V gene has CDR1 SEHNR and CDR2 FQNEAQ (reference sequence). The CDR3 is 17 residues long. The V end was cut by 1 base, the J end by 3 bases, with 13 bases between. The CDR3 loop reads CASSLDGSPYGANVLTF. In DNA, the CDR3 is TGTGCCAGCAGCTTAGATGGTAGCCCTTATGGGGCCAACGTCCTGACTTTC.

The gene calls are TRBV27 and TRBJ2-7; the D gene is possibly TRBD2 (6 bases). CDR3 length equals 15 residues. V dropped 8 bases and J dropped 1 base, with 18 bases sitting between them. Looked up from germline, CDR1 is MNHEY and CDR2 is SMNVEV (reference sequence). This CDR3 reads CASHSTRDFSYEQYF. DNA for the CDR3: TGTGCCAGCCACTCAACCCGGGACTTTTCCTACGAGCAGTACTTC.

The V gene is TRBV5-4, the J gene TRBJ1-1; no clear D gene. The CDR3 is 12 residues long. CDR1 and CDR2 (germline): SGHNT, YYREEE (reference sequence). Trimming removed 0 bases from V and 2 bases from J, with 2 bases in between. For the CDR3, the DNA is TGTGCCAGCAGCTTGGACAACACTGAAGCTTTCTTT. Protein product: CASSLDNTEAFF.

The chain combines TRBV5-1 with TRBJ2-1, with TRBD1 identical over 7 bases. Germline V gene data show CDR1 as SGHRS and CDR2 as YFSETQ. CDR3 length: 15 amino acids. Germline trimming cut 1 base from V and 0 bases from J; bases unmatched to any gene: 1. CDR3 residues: CASSLNRGSYNEQFF. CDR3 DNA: TGCGCCAGCAGCTTGAACAGGGGCTCCTACAATGAGCAGTTCTTC.

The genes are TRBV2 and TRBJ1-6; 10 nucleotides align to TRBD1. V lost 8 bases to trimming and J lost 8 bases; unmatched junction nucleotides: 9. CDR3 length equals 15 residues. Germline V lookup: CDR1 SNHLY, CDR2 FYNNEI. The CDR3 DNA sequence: TGTGCCAGCCTAAAAACGGGACAGGGGTATTCACCCCTCCACTTT. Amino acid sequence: CASLKTGQGYSPLHF.

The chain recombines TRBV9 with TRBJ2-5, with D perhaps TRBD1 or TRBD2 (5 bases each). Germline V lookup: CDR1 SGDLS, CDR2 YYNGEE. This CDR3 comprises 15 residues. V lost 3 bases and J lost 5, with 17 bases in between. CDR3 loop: CASSGPHEGRETQYF. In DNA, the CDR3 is TGTGCCAGCAGCGGACCTCACGAGGGGCGGGAGACCCAGTACTTC.

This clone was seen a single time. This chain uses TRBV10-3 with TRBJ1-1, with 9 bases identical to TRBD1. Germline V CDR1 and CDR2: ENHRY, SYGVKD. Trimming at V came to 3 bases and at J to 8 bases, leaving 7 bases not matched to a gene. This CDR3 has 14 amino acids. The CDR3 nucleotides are TGTGCCATCAGTGAACCAAGAGGGACAGGGGAAGCTTTCTTT. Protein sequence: CAISEPRGTGEAFF.

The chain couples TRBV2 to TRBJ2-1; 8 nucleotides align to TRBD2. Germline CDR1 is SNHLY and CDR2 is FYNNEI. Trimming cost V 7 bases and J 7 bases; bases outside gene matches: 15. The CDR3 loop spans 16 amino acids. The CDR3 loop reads CASTLLTSERGNEQFF. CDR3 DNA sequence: TGTGCCAGCACTCTCCTGACTAGCGAAAGGGGGAATGAGCAGTTCTTC.

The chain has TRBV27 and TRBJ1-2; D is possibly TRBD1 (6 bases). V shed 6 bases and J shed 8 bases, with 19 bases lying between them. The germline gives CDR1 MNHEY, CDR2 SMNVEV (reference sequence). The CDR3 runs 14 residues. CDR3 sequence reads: CASRLAGQLSGYTF. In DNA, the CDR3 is TGTGCCAGCAGGTTGGCCGGACAGTTATCCGGCTACACCTTC.

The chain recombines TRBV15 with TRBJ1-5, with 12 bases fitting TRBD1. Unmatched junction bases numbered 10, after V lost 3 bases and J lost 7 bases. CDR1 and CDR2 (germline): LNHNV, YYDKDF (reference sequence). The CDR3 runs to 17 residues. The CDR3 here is CATSSGTGGLHGQPQHF. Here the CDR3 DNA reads TGTGCCACCAGCAGCGGGACAGGGGGCCTCCATGGCCAGCCCCAGCATTTT.

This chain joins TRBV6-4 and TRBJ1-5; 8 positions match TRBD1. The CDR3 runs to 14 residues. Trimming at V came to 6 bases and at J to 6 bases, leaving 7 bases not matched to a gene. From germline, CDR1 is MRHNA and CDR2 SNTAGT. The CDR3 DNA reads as TGTGCCAGCAGCGAAGACAGGGGTAGTCAGCCCCAGCATTTT. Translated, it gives CASSEDRGSQPQHF.

CDR3 DNA: TGTGCCAGCAGCGTAGGGGCCCTTAATGAAAAACTGTTTTTT. Translating gives CASSVGALNEKLFF. J is TRBJ1-4 and V is TRBV9, with D uncertain. Looked up from germline, CDR1 is SGDLS and CDR2 is YYNGEE. This CDR3 contains 14 residues. Trimming left V 0 bases short and J 4 bases short, with 7 bases between.

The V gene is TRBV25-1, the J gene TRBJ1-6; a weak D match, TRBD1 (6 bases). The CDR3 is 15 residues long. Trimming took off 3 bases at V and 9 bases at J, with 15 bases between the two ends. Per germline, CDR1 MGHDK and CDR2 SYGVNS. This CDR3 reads CASSDSTGLSSPLHF. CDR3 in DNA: TGTGCCAGCAGTGATTCTACAGGGTTGAGTTCACCCCTCCACTTT.

This chain's CDR3 is CSATGVPNTEAFF. The CDR3 region has the DNA TGCAGCGCGACAGGGGTCCCGAACACTGAAGCTTTCTTT. The rearrangement uses TRBV29-1 and TRBJ1-1, with 8 bases matching TRBD1. The CDR3 is made up of 13 amino acids. V dropped 7 bases and J dropped 1; count of bases not matched to a gene: 5. Germline lookup yields CDR1 SQVTM and CDR2 ANQGSEA.

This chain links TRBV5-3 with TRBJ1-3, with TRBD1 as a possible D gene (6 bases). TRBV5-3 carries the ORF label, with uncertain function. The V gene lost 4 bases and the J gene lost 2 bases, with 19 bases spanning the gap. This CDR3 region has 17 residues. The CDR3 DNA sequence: TGTGCCAGAAGCAGGACATACAGGGTCATTGCTGGAAACACCATATATTTT. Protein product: CARSRTYRVIAGNTIYF.

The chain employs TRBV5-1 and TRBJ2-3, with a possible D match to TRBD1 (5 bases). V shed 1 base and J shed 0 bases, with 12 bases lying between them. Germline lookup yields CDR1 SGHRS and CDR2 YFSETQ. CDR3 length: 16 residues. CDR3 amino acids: CASSLLLSGSTDTQYF. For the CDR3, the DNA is TGCGCCAGCAGCTTGTTACTGTCAGGGAGCACAGATACGCAGTATTTT.